What follows are 26 T cell receptor beta chains derived from one specimen sequenced in a study of beta chain features in type 1 diabetes. As every portion of the isolated RNA was reverse transcribed, the sequencing read expressed TCRB transcripts. Data came from immunoSEQ multiplex PCR; TCRdb stores just in-frame clones and leaves some out. The sample lists a few hundred thousand clones, roughly an eighth seen once, with more than 0.015% in the top ten. The sample consisted of naive CD4+ T cells from blood. These receptors all come from a man between 18 and 29 years old in good health.

This clone was detected only a few times. The rearrangement links TRBV5-1 to TRBJ1-2; 7 nucleotides agree with TRBD1. The V and J ends lost 4 bases and 1 base, in that order; junction bases with no gene match: 7. CDR1 is SGHRS and CDR2 is YFSETQ in the germline V gene. This CDR3 is 15 amino acids long. CDR3 amino acids: CASSRGTENNYGYTF. The DNA of the CDR3 is TGCGCCAGCAGCAGAGGGACAGAGAATAACTATGGCTACACCTTC.

The genes are TRBV6-5 and TRBJ1-2, with 11 positions matching TRBD1. Germline V gene data show CDR1 as MNHEY and CDR2 as SVGAGI. The CDR3 loop spans 15 amino acids. J gave up 3 bases and V 2 bases, and 2 bases lay outside the gene matches. CDR3 nucleotides: TGTGCCAGCAGTTACGGGGGACAGGGGGACTATGGCTACACCTTC. This sequence encodes CASSYGGQGDYGYTF.

The chain links TRBV2 to TRBJ2-6, with a weak D call TRBD2 (5 bases). The CDR3 runs to 16 residues. Germline-derived CDR1 and CDR2 are SNHLY and FYNNEI. The V and J ends lost 2 bases and 2 bases respectively, with 10 bases between them. DNA of the CDR3: TGTGCCAGCAGTGAAATTGAGGGTCCTGGGGCCAACGTCCTGACTTTC. Its translation: CASSEIEGPGANVLTF.

This rearrangement joins TRBV18 to TRBJ1-4, with 8 bases matching TRBD1. CDR1 and CDR2 from the germline V gene are KGHSH and LQKENI. The CDR3 totals 14 residues. V was pared by 3 bases and J by 5 bases, with 2 bases of the junction left unmatched. This CDR3 reads CASSPRTGNEKLFF. The CDR3, as DNA: TGTGCCAGCTCACCCCGGACAGGGAATGAAAAACTGTTTTTT.

There are a few counts of this clone. The sample holds other DNA sequences that translate to the same CDR3. The chain joins TRBV29-1 to TRBJ1-2; D is uncertain. CDR1 and CDR2 from the germline V gene are SQVTM and ANQGSEA. The ends were cut back, 4 bases at V and 2 bases at J, with 5 bases in the middle. The CDR3 runs 11 residues. CDR3 sequence (DNA): TGCAGCGTTGGTCAGAACTATGGCTACACCTTC. Its translation: CSVGQNYGYTF.

There are a few counts of this clone. CDR3 DNA sequence: TGTGCCAGCAGCCGGGGGGTGCTCAACACCGGGGAGCTGTTTTTT. Encoded protein: CASSRGVLNTGELFF. V and J are TRBV6-5 and TRBJ2-2; 7 bases are shared with TRBD2. The CDR3 consists of 15 residues. CDR1 is MNHEY, CDR2 SVGAGI, per germline. Trimming took 6 bases from V and 2 from J; bases not matched to a gene: 6.

This clone has a handful of counts. The chain links TRBV5-4 to TRBJ1-1, with D possibly being TRBD1 (6 bases). With 0 bases removed from V and 1 base from J, the gap between germline ends came to 10 bases. Germline-derived CDR1 and CDR2 are SGHNT and YYREEE (reference sequence). CDR3 size: 15 residues. CDR3 region: CASSLVGTTNTEAFF. CDR3 in DNA: TGTGCCAGCAGCTTGGTGGGGACAACGAACACTGAAGCTTTCTTT.

This clone occurred a few times. The chain links TRBV19 to TRBJ1-5; TRBD1 is a possible D gene (5 bases). Germline CDR1 is LNHDA and CDR2 is SQIVND (reference sequence). This CDR3 is built from 15 residues. V was shortened by 1 base and J by 6 bases, with 13 bases between the two germline ends. CDR3 bases: TGTGCCAGTAGTATAGTGGCAGGGAAAGGTCAGCCCCAGCATTTT. Translated: CASSIVAGKGQPQHF.

This clone has a handful of counts. This chain joins TRBV5-4 and TRBJ2-3, with D perhaps TRBD2 (5 bases). Between the trimmed V and J ends, which lost 0 bases and 3 bases, there was a span of 11 bases. CDR3 length: 15 amino acids. Germline lookup yields CDR1 SGHNT and CDR2 YYREEE (reference sequence). The CDR3 sequence is CASSLELVETDTQYF. DNA of the CDR3: TGTGCCAGCAGCTTGGAACTAGTTGAGACAGATACGCAGTATTTT.

This clone showed up just a few times. At one end the junction does not follow the germline gene, possibly because of a read error. This rearrangement joins TRBV11-2 to TRBJ1-1; possible D gene TRBD1, 5 bases. Germline lookup yields CDR1 SGHAT and CDR2 FQNNGV. The CDR3 runs 12 residues. This CDR3 is CASSPYQGKALF. The CDR3, as DNA: TGTGCCAGCAGCCCCTACCAGGGTAAGGCTCTCTTT. The full variable domain, completed using reference TRBV11-2 and TRBJ1-1, is EAGVAQSPRYKIIEKRQSVAFWCNPISGHATLYWYQQILGQGPKLLIQFQNNGVVDDSQLPKDRFSAERLKGVDSTLKIQPAKLEDSAVYLCASSPYQGKALFGQGTRLTVV.

The genes are TRBV6-5 and TRBJ1-5, with D maybe TRBD1 (6 bases). With 6 bases removed from V and 8 bases from J, the gap between germline ends came to 17 bases. The CDR3 consists of 14 residues. Germline V CDR1 and CDR2: MNHEY, SVGAGI. In nucleotides, the CDR3 is TGTGCCAGCAGCGGCGGGGGCAGTGGGAAGCCCCAGCATTTT. Translated, it gives CASSGGGSGKPQHF.

V usage is TRBV19 and J usage is TRBJ1-4; D is possibly TRBD1 (5 bases). Germline assignment: CDR1 LNHDA and CDR2 SQIVND (reference sequence). V was pared by 3 bases and J by 5 bases, with 10 bases between. The CDR3 is made up of 14 amino acids. The DNA of the CDR3 is TGTGCCAGTAGTATGACAGCCGCCAATGAAAAACTGTTTTTT. Protein: CASSMTAANEKLFF.

The genes are TRBV30 and TRBJ1-1; weak D call: TRBD1 (5 bases). Looked up from germline, CDR1 is GTSNPN and CDR2 is SVGIG (reference sequence). The CDR3 is made up of 14 amino acids. Trimming removed 2 bases at V and 1 base at J, with 11 bases between. CDR3 protein: CAWSQGNGNTEAFF. In DNA form, the CDR3 reads TGTGCCTGGAGTCAGGGAAACGGGAACACTGAAGCTTTCTTT.

This chain uses TRBV7-8 with TRBJ1-5, with D uncertain. The CDR3 covers 15 residues. CDR1 is SGHVS, CDR2 FQNEAQ, per germline. Trimming cost V 0 bases and J 6 bases, with 12 bases left between them. The CDR3 sequence: CASSLAVGSGQPQHF. The CDR3 nucleotides are TGTGCCAGCAGCTTAGCAGTAGGGAGTGGTCAGCCCCAGCATTTT.

This clone turned up a few times. The CDR3 spells CASLFGVGGTEAFF. In nucleotides, the CDR3 is TGTGCCAGCCTCTTTGGGGTCGGAGGGACTGAAGCTTTCTTT. The chain links TRBV5-6 to TRBJ1-1, with D unresolved. Germline loops: CDR1 SGHDT, CDR2 YYEEEE. The CDR3 covers 14 residues. V dropped 7 bases and J dropped 5 bases, with 18 bases sitting between them.

The V call is TRBV9, the J call TRBJ2-5; 12 nucleotides match TRBD2. In germline, CDR1 is SGDLS, CDR2 YYNGEE. The length of the CDR3 is 15 residues. Germline trimming cut 3 bases from V and 5 bases from J; bases unmatched to any gene: 5. The CDR3 here is CASSETSGRRETQYF. Here the CDR3 DNA reads TGTGCCAGCAGCGAAACTAGCGGGAGGAGGGAGACCCAGTACTTC.

A few counts support this clone. J is TRBJ1-2 and V is TRBV4-2, with 11 bases matching TRBD1. The CDR3 sequence is 15 residues long. The ends lost 4 bases at V and 6 bases at J; junction bases unmatched: 7. Germline values: CDR1 LGHNA, CDR2 YNFKEQ. CDR3 residues: CASSPIGQGADGYTF. Here the CDR3 DNA reads TGTGCCAGCAGCCCGATTGGACAGGGGGCGGATGGCTACACCTTC.

This clone was counted between two and nine times. This chain joins TRBV5-4 and TRBJ1-2, with TRBD1 matching over 8 bases. Germline CDR1 SGHNT, CDR2 YYREEE (reference sequence). There are 15 residues in the CDR3. Trimming cost V 0 bases and J 2 bases; bases outside gene matches: 3. CDR3 in DNA: TGTGCCAGCAGCTTGGCTCGGACAGGGAACTATGGCTACACCTTC. Protein sequence: CASSLARTGNYGYTF. Full variable domain (outside the CDR3, taken from reference TRBV5-4 and TRBJ1-2): ETGVTQSPTHLIKTRGQQVTLRCSSQSGHNTVSWYQQALGQGPQFIFQYYREEENGRGNFPPRFSGLQFPNYSSELNVNALELDDSALYLCASSLARTGNYGYTFGSGTRLTVV.

The J gene is TRBJ2-1, the V gene TRBV9, with 8 bases that match TRBD1. CDR1 and CDR2 (germline): SGDLS, YYNGEE. V gave up 0 bases and J gave up 8 bases; unmatched junction bases: 7. CDR3 length equals 15 residues. The chain's CDR3 is CASSVGTGPYDEQFF. CDR3 in DNA: TGTGCCAGCAGCGTAGGGACAGGGCCGTACGATGAGCAGTTCTTC.

This clone was seen a few times. The CDR3 sequence: CASSYGIAGDNGYTF. The CDR3 region has the DNA TGTGCCAGCAGTTACGGGATAGCGGGGGATAATGGCTACACCTTC. The chain joins TRBV6-5 to TRBJ1-2, with a weak D call TRBD1 (5 bases). The CDR3 is 15 amino acids. V was shortened by 2 bases and J by 6 bases, with 16 bases between the two germline ends. CDR1 and CDR2 (germline): MNHEY, SVGAGI.

This clone was seen only a few times. This rearrangement joins TRBV19 to TRBJ1-1; possibly TRBD1 for D (5 bases). Looked up from germline, CDR1 is LNHDA and CDR2 is SQIVND (reference sequence). The CDR3 loop spans 16 amino acids. Trimming took 5 bases from V and 0 from J, leaving 16 bases between them. Written as DNA, the CDR3 is TGTGCCAGTAGTCGGGGGGTAGCTGGCATGAACACTGAAGCTTTCTTT. It specifies CASSRGVAGMNTEAFF.

The chain has TRBV6-5 and TRBJ2-7; D perhaps matches TRBD2 (6 bases). Trimming removed 6 bases at V and 7 bases at J, with 22 bases between. This CDR3 has 15 amino acids. Germline assignment: CDR1 MNHEY and CDR2 SVGAGI. The CDR3 region has the DNA TGTGCCAGCAGACCAGCGGGTACACTTTGGGGAGAGCAGTACTTC. Encoded protein: CASRPAGTLWGEQYF.

The chain is built from TRBV6-6 and TRBJ1-6; 8 nucleotides agree with TRBD1. The trim removed 5 bases at V and 0 bases at J, leaving 0 bases unmatched. The CDR3 length is 15 residues. Germline values: CDR1 MNHNY, CDR2 SVGAGI (reference sequence). The CDR3 sequence: CASSGQGSYNSPLHF. The CDR3 nucleotides read TGTGCCAGCAGTGGACAGGGCTCCTATAATTCACCCCTCCACTTT.

This chain uses TRBV5-6 with TRBJ2-5; 14 bases are a match to TRBD2. CDR3 length: 17 residues. With 4 bases clipped from V and 4 bases from J, the junction kept 9 bases outside the gene matches. Looked up from germline, CDR1 is SGHDT and CDR2 is YYEEEE. The CDR3 is CASSPLTGTSGRETQYF. The CDR3 DNA reads TGTGCCAGCAGCCCCCTAACCGGGACTAGCGGGAGAGAGACCCAGTACTTC.

This chain connects TRBV7-3 to TRBJ2-7, with 9 positions matching TRBD1. Germline V gene sequence: CDR1 SGHTA, CDR2 FQGTGA. The CDR3 contains 15 residues. V was clipped by 4 bases and J by 5 bases; unmatched bases: 9. CDR3 bases: TGTGCCAGCAGCTCAACGGGACAGGGAAACCACGAGCAGTACTTC. Translated, it gives CASSSTGQGNHEQYF.

CDR3 DNA sequence: TGTGCCAGCAGCACACGAAGGAGCGAAGCTTTCTTT. Its translation is CASSTRRSEAFF. The chain combines TRBV6-5 with TRBJ1-1; D is unclear. Between the trimmed V and J ends, which lost 6 bases and 8 bases, there was a span of 13 bases. CDR1 is MNHEY and CDR2 is SVGAGI in the germline V gene. CDR3 size: 12 residues.